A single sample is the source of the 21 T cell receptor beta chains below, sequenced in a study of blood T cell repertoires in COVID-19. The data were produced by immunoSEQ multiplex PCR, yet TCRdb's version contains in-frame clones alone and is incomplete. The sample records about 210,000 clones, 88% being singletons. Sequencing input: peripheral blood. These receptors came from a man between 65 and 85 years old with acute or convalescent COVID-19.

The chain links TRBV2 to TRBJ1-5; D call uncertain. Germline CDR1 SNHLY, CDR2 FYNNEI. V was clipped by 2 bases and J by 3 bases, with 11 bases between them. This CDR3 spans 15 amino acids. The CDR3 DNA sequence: TGTGCCAGCAGTGAACTTGTTGGAGACAATCAGCCCCAGCATTTT. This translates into CASSELVGDNQPQHF.

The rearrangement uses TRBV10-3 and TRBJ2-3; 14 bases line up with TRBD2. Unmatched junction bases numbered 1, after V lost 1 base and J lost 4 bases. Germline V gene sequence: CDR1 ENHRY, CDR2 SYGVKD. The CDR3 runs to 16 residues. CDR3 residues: CAISEWTSGRPDTQYF. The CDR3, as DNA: TGTGCCATCAGTGAGTGGACTAGCGGGAGGCCAGATACGCAGTATTTT.

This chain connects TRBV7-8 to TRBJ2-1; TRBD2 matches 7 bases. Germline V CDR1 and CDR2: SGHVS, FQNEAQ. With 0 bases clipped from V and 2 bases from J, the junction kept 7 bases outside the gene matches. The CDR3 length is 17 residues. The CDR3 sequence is CASSLAGGAGTYNEQFF. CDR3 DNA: TGTGCCAGCAGCTTAGCGGGAGGAGCGGGGACCTACAATGAGCAGTTCTTC.

As DNA, the CDR3 is TGTGCCAGCAGCTTAGAACCAAGGGGCACTGAAGCTTTCTTT. It specifies CASSLEPRGTEAFF. The chain uses TRBV7-9 and TRBJ1-1; a possible D gene is TRBD1 (5 bases). Germline values: CDR1 SEHNR, CDR2 FQNEAQ (reference sequence). This CDR3 is 14 amino acids long. Trimming took off 1 base at V and 4 bases at J, with 10 bases between the two ends.

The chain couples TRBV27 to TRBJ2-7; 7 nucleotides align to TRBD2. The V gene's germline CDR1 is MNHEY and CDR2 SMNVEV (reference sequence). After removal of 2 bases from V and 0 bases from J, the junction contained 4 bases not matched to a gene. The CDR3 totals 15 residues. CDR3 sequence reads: CASSLIRGSSYEQYF. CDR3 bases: TGTGCCAGCAGTTTAATTCGCGGGAGCTCCTACGAGCAGTACTTC.

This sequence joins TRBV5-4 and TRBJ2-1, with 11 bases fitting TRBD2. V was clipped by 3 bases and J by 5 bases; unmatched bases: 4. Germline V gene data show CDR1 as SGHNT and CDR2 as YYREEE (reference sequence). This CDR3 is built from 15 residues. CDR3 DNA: TGTGCCAGCAGCTCCGGGACTAGCGGCCACAATGAGCAGTTCTTC. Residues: CASSSGTSGHNEQFF.

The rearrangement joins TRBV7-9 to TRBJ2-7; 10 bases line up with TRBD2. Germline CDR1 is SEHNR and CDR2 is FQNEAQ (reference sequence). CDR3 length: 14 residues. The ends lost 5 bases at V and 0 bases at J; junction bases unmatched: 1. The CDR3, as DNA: TGTGCCAGCAGCCGGACTAGCGGCTCCTACGAGCAGTACTTC. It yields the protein CASSRTSGSYEQYF.

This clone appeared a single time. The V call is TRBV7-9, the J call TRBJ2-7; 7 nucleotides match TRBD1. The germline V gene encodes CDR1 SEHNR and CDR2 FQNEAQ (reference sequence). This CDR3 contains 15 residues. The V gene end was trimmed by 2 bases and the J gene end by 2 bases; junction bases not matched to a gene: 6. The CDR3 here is CASSLRTGQTYEQYF. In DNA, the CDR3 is TGTGCCAGCAGCTTACGGACAGGTCAGACCTACGAGCAGTACTTC.

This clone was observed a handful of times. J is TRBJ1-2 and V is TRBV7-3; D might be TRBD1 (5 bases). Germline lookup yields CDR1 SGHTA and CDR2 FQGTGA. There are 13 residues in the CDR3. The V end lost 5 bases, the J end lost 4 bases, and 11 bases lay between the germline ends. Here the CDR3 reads CASSPDQGYGYTF. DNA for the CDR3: TGTGCCAGCAGCCCTGATCAGGGCTATGGCTACACCTTC. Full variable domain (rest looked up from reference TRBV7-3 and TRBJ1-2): GAGVSQTPSNKVTEKGKYVELRCDPISGHTALYWYRQSLGQGPEFLIYFQGTGAADDSGLPNDRFFAVRPEGSVSTLKIQRTERGDSAVYLCASSPDQGYGYTFGSGTRLTVV.

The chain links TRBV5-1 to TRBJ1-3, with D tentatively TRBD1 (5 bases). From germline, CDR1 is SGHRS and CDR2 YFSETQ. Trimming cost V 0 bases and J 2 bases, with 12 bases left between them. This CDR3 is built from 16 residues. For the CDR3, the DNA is TGCGCCAGCAGCTTGGCGGGGGGTCAACCTGGAAACACCATATATTTT. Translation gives CASSLAGGQPGNTIYF.

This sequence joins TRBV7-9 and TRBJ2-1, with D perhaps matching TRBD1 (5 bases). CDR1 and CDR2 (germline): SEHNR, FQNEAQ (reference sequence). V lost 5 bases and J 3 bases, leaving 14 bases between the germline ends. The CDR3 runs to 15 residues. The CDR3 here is CASSANQGFYNEQFF. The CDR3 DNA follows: TGTGCCAGCAGCGCCAATCAGGGTTTCTACAATGAGCAGTTCTTC.

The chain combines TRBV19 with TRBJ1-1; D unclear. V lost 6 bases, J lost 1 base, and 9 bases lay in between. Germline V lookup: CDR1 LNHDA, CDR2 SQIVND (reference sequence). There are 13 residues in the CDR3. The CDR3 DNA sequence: TGTGCCAGTAGGACTGATCCGAACACTGAAGCTTTCTTT. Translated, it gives CASRTDPNTEAFF.

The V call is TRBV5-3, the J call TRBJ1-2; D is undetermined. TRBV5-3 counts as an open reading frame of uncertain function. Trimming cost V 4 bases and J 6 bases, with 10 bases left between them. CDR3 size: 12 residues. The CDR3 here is CARSHIGDGYTF. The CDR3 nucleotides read TGTGCCAGAAGCCACATCGGGGATGGCTACACCTTC.

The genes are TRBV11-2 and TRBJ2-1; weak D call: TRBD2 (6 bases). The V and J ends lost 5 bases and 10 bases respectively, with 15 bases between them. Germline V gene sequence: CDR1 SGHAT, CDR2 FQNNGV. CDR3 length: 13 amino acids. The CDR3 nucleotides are TGTGCCAGCAGCCTAGCGCGTAGCGGAGAGCAGTTCTTC. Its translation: CASSLARSGEQFF.

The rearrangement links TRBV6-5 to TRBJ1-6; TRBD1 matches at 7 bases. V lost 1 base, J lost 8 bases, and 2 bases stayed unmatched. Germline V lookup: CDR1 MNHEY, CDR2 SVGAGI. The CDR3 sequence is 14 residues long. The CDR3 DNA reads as TGTGCCAGCAGTTACTGGCAGGGGGATTCACCCCTCCACTTT. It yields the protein CASSYWQGDSPLHF.

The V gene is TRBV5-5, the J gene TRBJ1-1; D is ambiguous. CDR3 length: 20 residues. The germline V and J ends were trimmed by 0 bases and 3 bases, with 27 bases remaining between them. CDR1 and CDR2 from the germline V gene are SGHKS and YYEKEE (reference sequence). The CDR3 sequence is CASSLELHRGRIAGDTEAFF. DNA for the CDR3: TGTGCCAGCAGCTTGGAATTACACAGAGGGAGGATTGCGGGAGACACTGAAGCTTTCTTT. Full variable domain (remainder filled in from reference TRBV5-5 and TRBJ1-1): DAGVTQSPTHLIKTRGQQVTLRCSPISGHKSVSWYQQVLGQGPQFIFQYYEKEERGRGNFPDRFSARQFPNYSSELNVNALLLGDSALYLCASSLELHRGRIAGDTEAFFGQGTRLTVV.

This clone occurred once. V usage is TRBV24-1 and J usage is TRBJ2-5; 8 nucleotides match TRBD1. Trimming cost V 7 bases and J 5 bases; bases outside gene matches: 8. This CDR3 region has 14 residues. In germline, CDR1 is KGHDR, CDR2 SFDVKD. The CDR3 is CATSADRGLETQYF. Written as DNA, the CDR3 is TGTGCCACCAGCGCCGACAGGGGTTTGGAGACCCAGTACTTC.

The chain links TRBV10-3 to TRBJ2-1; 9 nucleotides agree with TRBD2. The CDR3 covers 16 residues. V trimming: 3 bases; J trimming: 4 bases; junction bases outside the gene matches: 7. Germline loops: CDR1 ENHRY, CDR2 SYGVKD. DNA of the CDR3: TGTGCCATCAGTGACGGGACTAGCAGAATGTACAATGAGCAGTTCTTC. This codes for CAISDGTSRMYNEQFF.

CDR3 loop: CASTKGLNTEAFF. The CDR3 nucleotides read TGTGCCAGCACCAAGGGGCTTAACACTGAAGCTTTCTTT. The chain joins TRBV2 to TRBJ1-1, with a possible D match to TRBD1 (5 bases). The CDR3 totals 13 residues. Trimming shortened V by 7 bases and J by 2 bases, and 11 bases separated the two germline ends. Germline CDR1 and CDR2: SNHLY and FYNNEI.

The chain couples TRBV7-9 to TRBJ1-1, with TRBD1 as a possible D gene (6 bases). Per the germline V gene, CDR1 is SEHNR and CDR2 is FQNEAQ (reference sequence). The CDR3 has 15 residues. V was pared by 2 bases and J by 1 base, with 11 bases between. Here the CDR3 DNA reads TGTGCCAGCAGCTTAAGGACAGACGGGAACACTGAAGCTTTCTTT. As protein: CASSLRTDGNTEAFF.

The CDR3 DNA reads TGTGCCAGCAGCTTGCAGGGGAGGGGCGGGGAGCTGTTTTTT. Translation gives CASSLQGRGGELFF. The rearrangement links TRBV5-4 to TRBJ2-2, with D possibly being TRBD2 (7 bases). In germline, CDR1 is SGHNT, CDR2 YYREEE (reference sequence). There are 14 residues in the CDR3. V lost 1 base and J lost 7, with 11 bases in between.